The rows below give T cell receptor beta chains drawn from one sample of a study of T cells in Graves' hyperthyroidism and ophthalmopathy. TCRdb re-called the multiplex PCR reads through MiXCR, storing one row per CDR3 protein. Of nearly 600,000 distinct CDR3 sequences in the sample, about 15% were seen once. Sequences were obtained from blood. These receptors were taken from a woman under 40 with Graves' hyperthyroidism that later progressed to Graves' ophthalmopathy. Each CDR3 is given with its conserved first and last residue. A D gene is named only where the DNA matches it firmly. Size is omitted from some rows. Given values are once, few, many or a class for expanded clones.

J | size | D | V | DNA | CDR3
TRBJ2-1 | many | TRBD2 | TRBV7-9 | TGTGCCAGCAGCGGATCCCCGGGACTAGACCACAATGAGCAGTTCTTC | CASSGSPGLDHNEQFF
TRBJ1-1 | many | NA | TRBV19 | TGTGCCAGTAGTATTGGGATGAGTGAAGCTTTCTTT | CASSIGMSEAFF
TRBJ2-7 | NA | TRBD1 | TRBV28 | TGTGCCAGCAGTTCGATCGACAGGGCCGGGTTGGCCTACGAGCAGTACTTC | CASSSIDRAGLAYEQYF
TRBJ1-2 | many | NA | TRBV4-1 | TGCGCCAGCAGCCAGGAGAGAAACTATGGCTACACCTTC | CASSQERNYGYTF
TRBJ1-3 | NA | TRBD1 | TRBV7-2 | TGTGCCAGCAGCGACCGCACCGGGACAGGGATTGGAAACACCATATATTTT | CASSDRTGTGIGNTIYF
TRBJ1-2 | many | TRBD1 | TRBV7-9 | TGTGCCAGCAGCGCGGGACAGGGGCATGGCTACACCTTC | CASSAGQGHGYTF
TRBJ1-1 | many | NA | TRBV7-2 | TGTGCCAGCAGTACCGAGGGTGGGAACACTGAAGCTTTCTTT | CASSTEGGNTEAFF
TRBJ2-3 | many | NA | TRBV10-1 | TGCGCCAGCAGTGAAGGCTGGACTCACGATACGCAGTATTTT | CASSEGWTHDTQYF
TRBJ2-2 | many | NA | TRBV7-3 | TGTGCCAGCAGCCAAACAACGAACACCGGGGAGCTGTTTTTT | CASSQTTNTGELFF
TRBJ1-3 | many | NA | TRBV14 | TGTGCCAGCAGCCCTTTTTTGAGCTCTGGAAACACCATATATTTT | CASSPFLSSGNTIYF
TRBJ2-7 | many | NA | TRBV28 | TGTGCCAGCAGTCCCCAGGGGGGAAACCGAACCTACGAGCAGTACTTC | CASSPQGGNRTYEQYF
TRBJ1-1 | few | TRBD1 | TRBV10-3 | TGTGCCATCAGTTCCGGGACAGGGGGAGGCGGCACTGAAGCTTTCTTT | CAISSGTGGGGTEAFF
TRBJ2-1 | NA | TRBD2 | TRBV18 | TGTGCCAGCCCGCCAATAAGCGGGAGGGATGGTGAGCAGTTCTTC | CASPPISGRDGEQFF
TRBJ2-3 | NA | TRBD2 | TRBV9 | TGTGCCAGCAGCGCTAGCGGGAGGGCCACAGATACGCAGTATTTT | CASSASGRATDTQYF
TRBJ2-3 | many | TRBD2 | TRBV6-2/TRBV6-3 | TGTGCCAGCAGTAAACCTCGGACTAGCGGGAGAGATACGCAGTATTTT | CASSKPRTSGRDTQYF
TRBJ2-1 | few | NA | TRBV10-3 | TGTGCCATCAGTGAGTCGGGTGACCTCTCCCGCCCAGGTGAGCAGTTCTTC | CAISESGDLSRPGEQFF
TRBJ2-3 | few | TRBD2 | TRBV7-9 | TGTGCCAGCAGCTTAGGAAGCGGGAGGGACACAGATACGCAGTATTTT | CASSLGSGRDTDTQYF
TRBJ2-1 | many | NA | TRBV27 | TGTGCCAGCAGTTTCTCGGAAAATGGGGCTGAGCAGTTCTTC | CASSFSENGAEQFF
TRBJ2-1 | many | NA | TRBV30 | TGTGCCTGGAGTGCGTCCTCCCGGGTCAATGAGCAGTTCTTC | CAWSASSRVNEQFF
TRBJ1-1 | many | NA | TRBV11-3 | TGTGCCAGCAGCTTGGTAAAGCGCGCTGAAGCTTTCTTT | CASSLVKRAEAFF
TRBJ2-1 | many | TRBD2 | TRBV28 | TGTGCCAGCAGTTTGAGACTAGCGGGCGCCTCAAGCTCCTACAATGAGCAGTTCTTC | CASSLRLAGASSSYNEQFF
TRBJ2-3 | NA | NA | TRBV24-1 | TGTGCCACCAGTTCAAGGGGTTCCATCGCCACAGATACGCAGTATTTT | CATSSRGSIATDTQYF
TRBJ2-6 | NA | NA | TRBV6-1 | TGTGCCAGCCTTTGGAGTGGGGCCAACGTCCTGACTTTC | CASLWSGANVLTF
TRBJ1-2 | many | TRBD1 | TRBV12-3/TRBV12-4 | TGTGCCAGCAGTTTAGGGACAGGGGGGTTCGTTGGAGGCTACACCTTC | CASSLGTGGFVGGYTF
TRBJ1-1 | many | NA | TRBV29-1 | TGCAGCGTTGAATGGGGGCAGAACACTGAAGCTTTCTTT | CSVEWGQNTEAFF
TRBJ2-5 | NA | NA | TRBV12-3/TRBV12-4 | TGTGCCAGCACCGCGACGGCGGGGTTGGTTGAGACCCAGTACTTC | CASTATAGLVETQYF
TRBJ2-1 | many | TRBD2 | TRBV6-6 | TGTGCCAGCAGTTACTTCGTGGGACAGAGTTCTAGCGGGAGGTTTAATGAGCAGTTCTTC | CASSYFVGQSSSGRFNEQFF
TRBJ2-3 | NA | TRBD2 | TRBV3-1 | TGTGCCAGCAGCCATACACTAGCGGGAGTGGGGACAGATACGCAGTATTTT | CASSHTLAGVGTDTQYF
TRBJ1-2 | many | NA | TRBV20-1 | TGCAGTGCTCGTCCCCAGGGGACTGGCTACACCTTC | CSARPQGTGYTF
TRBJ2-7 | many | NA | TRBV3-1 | TGTGCCAGCAGCCAGATGGAGTGGCAGTACTTC | CASSQMEWQYF
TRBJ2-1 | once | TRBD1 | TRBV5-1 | TGCGCCAGCAGCCTCGGGACAGGGGGCCACAATGAGCAGTTCTTC | CASSLGTGGHNEQFF
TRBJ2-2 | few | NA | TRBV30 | TGTGCCTGGAGTGTGGCACCCGCCGGGGAGCTGTTTTTT | CAWSVAPAGELFF
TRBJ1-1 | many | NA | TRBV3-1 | TGTGCCAGCAGCCGCAACAGGAACACTGAAGCTTTCTTT | CASSRNRNTEAFF
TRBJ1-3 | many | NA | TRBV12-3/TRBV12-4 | TGTGCCAGCAGCGTCGCTAGAAACACCATATATTTT | CASSVARNTIYF
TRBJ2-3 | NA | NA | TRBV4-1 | TGCGCCAGCAGCCAGCCGTGGGAGGGCACAGATACGCAGTATTTT | CASSQPWEGTDTQYF
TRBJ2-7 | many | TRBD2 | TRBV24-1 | TGTGCCACCAGGGAGCTTCCCACTAGCGGGAGAAGGTGGTACGAGCAGTACTTC | CATRELPTSGRRWYEQYF
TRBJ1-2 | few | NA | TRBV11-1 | TGTGCCAGCAGCTTGCGTCTCTATGGCTACACCTTC | CASSLRLYGYTF
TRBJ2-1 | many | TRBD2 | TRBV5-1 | TGCGCCAGCAGCTTGGCCCCTAGCGGCTACAATGAGCAGTTCTTC | CASSLAPSGYNEQFF
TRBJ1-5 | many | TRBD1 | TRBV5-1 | TGCGCCAGCAGCGAGGGACAGACCAATCAGCCCCAGCATTTT | CASSEGQTNQPQHF
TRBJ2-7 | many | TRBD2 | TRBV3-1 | TGTGCCAGCAGCCAAGGTGCGGGAGTCTCGAGAGAGCAGTACTTC | CASSQGAGVSREQYF
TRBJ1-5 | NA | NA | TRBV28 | TGTGCCAGCAGTTTGGGCCCCGAATTGGGTCAGCCCCAGCATTTT | CASSLGPELGQPQHF
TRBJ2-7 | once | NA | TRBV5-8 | TGTGCCAGCAGCTTACCTGATTTCTACGAGCAGTACTTC | CASSLPDFYEQYF
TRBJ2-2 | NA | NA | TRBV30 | TGTGCCTGGAGGGGGATCGGGACGGACACCGGGGAGCTGTTTTTT | CAWRGIGTDTGELFF
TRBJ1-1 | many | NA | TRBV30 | TGTGCCTGGAGTGTTCCCCCGGGGGACGCTTTCTTT | CAWSVPPGDAFF
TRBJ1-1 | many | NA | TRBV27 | TGTGCCAGCAGTTCGGGGGCCCGGGGCACTGAAGCTTTCTTT | CASSSGARGTEAFF
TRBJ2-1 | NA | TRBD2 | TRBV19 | TGTGCCAGTAGTATAGAGTCAGGGCTAGCGGGAGATAATGAGCAGTTCTTC | CASSIESGLAGDNEQFF
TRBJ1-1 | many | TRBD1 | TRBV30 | TGTGCCTGGAGTCAGGGGGCTGAAGCTTTCTTT | CAWSQGAEAFF
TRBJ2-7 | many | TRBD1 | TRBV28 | TGTGCCAGCAGTCCCGCCGGGACAGGGTTCCACGAGCAGTACTTC | CASSPAGTGFHEQYF
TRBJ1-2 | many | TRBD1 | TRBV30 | TGTGCCTGGAGCACCACAGGGGGCGGCTACACCTTC | CAWSTTGGGYTF
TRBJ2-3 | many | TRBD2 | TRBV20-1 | TGCAGTGCGCCCAGCGGGAGGGATACGCAGTATTTT | CSAPSGRDTQYF
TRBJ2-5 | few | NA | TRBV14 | TGTGCCAGCAGCACTCTCGGGCAAGAGACCCAGTACTTC | CASSTLGQETQYF
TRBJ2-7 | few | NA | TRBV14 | TGTGCCAGCAGCCAAGCCCCCCTTTACTACCCGACCTACGAGCAGTACTTC | CASSQAPLYYPTYEQYF
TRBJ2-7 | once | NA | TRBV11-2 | TGTGCCAGCAGCTACAACCAAGCGAGCTTCCACGAGCAGTACTTC | CASSYNQASFHEQYF
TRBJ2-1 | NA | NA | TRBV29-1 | TGCAGCGTTGAACCCGGATTTGGGAGCGGGTATTGCCTTAGCGAGCAGTTCTTC | CSVEPGFGSGYCLSEQFF